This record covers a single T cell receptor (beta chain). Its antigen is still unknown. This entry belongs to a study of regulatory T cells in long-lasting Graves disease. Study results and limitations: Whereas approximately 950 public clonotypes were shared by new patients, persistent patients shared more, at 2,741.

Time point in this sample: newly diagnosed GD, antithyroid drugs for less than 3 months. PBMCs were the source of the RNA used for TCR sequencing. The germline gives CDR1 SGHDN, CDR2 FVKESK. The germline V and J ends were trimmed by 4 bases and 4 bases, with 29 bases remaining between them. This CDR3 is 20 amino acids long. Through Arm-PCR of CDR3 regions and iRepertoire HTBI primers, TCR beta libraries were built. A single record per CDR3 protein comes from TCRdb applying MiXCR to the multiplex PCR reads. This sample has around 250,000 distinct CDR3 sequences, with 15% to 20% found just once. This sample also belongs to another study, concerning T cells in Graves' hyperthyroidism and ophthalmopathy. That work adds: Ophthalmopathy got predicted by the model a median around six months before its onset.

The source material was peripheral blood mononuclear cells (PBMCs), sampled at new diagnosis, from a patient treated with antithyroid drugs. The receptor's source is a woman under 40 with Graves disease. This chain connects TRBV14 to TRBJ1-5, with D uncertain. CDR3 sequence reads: CASSRLIAKGQKLGNQPQHF. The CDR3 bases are TGTGCCAGCAGCCGACTTATAGCGAAGGGCCAGAAGTTAGGAAATCAGCCCCAGCATTTT.